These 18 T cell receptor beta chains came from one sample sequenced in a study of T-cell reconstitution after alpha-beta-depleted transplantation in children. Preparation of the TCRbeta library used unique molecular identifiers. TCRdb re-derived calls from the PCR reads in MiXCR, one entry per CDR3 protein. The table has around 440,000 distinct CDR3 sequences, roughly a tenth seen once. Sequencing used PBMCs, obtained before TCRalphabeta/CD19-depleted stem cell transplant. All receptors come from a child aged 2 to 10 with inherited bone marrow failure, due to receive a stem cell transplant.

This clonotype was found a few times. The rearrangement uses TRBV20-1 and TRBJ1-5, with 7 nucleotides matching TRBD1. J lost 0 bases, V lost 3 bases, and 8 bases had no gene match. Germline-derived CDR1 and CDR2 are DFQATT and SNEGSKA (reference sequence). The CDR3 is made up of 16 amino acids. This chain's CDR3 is CSARSAGTDSNQPQHF. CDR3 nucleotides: TGCAGTGCTAGGAGCGCCGGGACAGATAGCAATCAGCCCCAGCATTTT.

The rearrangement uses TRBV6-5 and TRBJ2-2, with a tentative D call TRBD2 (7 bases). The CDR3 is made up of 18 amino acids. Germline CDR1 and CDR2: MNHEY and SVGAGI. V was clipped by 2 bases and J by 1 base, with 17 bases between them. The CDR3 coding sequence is TGTGCCAGCAGTTACCTATGGGGGGGCGGGGGGAACACCGGGGAGCTGTTTTTT. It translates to CASSYLWGGGGNTGELFF.

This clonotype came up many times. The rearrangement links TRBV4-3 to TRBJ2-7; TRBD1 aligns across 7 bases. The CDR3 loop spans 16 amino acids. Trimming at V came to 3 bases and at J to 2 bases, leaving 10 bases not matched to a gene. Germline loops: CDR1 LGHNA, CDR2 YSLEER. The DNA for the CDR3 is TGCGCCAGCAGCCACTGGGACAGCAATAAAGCCTACGAGCAGTACTTC. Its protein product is CASSHWDSNKAYEQYF.

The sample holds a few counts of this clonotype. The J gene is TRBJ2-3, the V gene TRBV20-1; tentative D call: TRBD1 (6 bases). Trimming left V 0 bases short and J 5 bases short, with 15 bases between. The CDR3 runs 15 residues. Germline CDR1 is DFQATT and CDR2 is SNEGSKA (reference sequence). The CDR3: CSARDRDKTLDTQYF. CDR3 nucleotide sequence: TGCAGTGCTAGAGATCGGGACAAGACATTAGATACGCAGTATTTT.

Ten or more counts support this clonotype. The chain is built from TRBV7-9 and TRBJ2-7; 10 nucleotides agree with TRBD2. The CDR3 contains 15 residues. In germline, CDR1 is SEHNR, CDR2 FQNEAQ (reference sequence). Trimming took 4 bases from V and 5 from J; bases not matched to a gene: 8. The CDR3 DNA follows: TGTGCCAGCAGCTCTAGACTAGCGGGCCAGCACGAGCAGTACTTC. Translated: CASSSRLAGQHEQYF.

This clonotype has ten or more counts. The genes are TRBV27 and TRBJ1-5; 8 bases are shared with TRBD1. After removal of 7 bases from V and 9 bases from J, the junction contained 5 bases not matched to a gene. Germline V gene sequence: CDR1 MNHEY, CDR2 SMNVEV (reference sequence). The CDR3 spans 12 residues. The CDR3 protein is CASKTGGGPQHF. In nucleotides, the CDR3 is TGTGCCAGCAAAACAGGGGGGGGGCCCCAGCATTTT.

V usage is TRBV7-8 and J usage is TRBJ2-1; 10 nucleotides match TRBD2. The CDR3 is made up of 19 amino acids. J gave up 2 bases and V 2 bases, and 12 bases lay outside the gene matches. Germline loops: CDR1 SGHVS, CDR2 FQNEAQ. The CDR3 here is CASSLMPESGRAAYNEQFF. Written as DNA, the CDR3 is TGTGCCAGCAGCTTAATGCCAGAAAGCGGGAGGGCAGCCTACAATGAGCAGTTCTTC.

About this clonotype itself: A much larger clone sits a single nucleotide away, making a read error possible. CDR3 sequence (DNA): TGTGCCAGCAGTCCCCGGATCCTCTACACTGAAGCTTTCTTT. Its protein product is CASSPRILYTEAFF. The chain links TRBV28 to TRBJ1-1; no firm D call. V was cut by 5 bases and J by 3 bases, with 13 bases left in between. In germline, CDR1 is MDHEN, CDR2 SYDVKM. CDR3 size: 14 residues.

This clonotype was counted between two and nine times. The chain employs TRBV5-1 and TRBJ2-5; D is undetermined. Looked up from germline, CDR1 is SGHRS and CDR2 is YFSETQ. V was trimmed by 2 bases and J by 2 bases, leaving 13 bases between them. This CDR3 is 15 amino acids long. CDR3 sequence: CASSFSPGIQETQYF. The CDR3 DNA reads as TGCGCCAGCAGCTTTTCACCCGGAATACAAGAGACCCAGTACTTC. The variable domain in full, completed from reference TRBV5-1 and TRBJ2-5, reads KAGVTQTPRYLIKTRGQQVTLSCSPISGHRSVSWYQQTPGQGLQFLFEYFSETQRNKGNFPGRFSGRQFSNSRSEMNVSTLELGDSALYLCASSFSPGIQETQYFGPGTRLLVL.

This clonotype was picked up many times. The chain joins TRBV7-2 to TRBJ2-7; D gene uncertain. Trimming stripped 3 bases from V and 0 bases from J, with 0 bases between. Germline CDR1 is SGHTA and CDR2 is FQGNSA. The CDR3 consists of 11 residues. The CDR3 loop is CASSFSYEQYF. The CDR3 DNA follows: TGTGCCAGCAGCTTCTCCTACGAGCAGTACTTC.

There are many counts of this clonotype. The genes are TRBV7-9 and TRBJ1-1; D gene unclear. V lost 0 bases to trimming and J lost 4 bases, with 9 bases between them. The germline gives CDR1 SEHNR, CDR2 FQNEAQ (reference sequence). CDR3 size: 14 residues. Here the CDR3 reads CASSLAQPGTEAFF. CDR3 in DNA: TGTGCCAGCAGCTTAGCCCAGCCTGGCACTGAAGCTTTCTTT.

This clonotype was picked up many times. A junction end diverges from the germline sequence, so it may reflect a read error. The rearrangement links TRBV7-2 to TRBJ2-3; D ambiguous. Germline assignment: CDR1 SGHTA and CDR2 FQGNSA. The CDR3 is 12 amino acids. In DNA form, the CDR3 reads TGTGCCAGCAGTTTAGCCCTAGATACGCAGTATTTT. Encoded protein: CASSLALDTQYF.

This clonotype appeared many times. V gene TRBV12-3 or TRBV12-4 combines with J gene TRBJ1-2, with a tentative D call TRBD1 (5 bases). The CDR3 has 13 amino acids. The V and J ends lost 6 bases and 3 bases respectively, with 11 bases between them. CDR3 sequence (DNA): TGTGCCAGCAGGAACGGGGGAGACTATGGCTACACCTTC. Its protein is CASRNGGDYGYTF.

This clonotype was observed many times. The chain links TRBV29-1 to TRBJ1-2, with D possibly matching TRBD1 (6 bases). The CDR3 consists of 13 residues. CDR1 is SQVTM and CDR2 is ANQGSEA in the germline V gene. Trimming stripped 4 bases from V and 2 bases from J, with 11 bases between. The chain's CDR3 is CSVGGGPNYGYTF. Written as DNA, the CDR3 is TGCAGCGTTGGGGGGGGGCCGAACTATGGCTACACCTTC.

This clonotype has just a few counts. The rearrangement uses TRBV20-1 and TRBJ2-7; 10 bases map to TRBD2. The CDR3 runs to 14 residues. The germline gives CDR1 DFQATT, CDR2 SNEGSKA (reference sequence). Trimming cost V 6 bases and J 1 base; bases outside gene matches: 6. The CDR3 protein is CSAASGSLSYEQYF. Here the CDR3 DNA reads TGCAGTGCAGCTAGCGGGAGCCTATCCTACGAGCAGTACTTC.

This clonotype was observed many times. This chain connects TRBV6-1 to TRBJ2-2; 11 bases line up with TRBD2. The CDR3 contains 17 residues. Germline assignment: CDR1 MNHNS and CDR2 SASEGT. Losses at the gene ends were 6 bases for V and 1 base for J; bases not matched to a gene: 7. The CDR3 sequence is CASSSGLAEMNTGELFF. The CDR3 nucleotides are TGTGCCAGCAGCTCGGGACTAGCGGAAATGAACACCGGGGAGCTGTTTTTT.

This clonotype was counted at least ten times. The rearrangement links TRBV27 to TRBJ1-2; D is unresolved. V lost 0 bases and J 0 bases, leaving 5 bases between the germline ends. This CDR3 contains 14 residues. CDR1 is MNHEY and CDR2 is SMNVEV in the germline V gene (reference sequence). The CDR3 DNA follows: TGTGCCAGCAGTTTATCGAGGGCTAACTATGGCTACACCTTC. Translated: CASSLSRANYGYTF.

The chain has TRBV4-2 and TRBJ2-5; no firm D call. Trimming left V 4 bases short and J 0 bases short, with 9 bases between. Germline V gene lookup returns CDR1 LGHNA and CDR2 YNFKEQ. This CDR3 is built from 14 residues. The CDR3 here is CASSPRAYQETQYF. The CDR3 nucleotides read TGTGCCAGCAGCCCTCGGGCGTACCAAGAGACCCAGTACTTC.